Listed below are T cell receptor beta chains from one sample, sequenced in a study of cytotoxic CD8 clonotypes in ibrutinib-treated CLL. Profiled with immunoSEQ multiplex PCR; TCRdb holds only in-frame clones, not every one. The sample holds under 75,000 clones, approximately 71% seen once. Source: PBMCs, taken after 12 months of ibrutinib treatment. All receptors derive from a human donor with chronic lymphocytic leukemia. Each CDR3 is given with its conserved first and last residue. D genes are given only for firm matches. Not every row has a clone size; where given, it reads once, few, many or a size class.

j_call: TRBJ2-5
v_call: TRBV19
d_call: TRBD1
clone_size: few
cdr3_nt: TGTGCCAGTAGGCCCGGGACAGGCTCCGAGACCCAGTACTTC
cdr3_aa: CASRPGTGSETQYF

j_call: TRBJ2-7
v_call: TRBV5-1
d_call: TRBD1
clone_size: .
cdr3_nt: TGCGCCAGCAGCTGGGGACAGGGCTACTCCTACGAGCAGTACTTC
cdr3_aa: CASSWGQGYSYEQYF

j_call: TRBJ1-1
v_call: TRBV4-2
d_call: .
clone_size: .
cdr3_nt: TGTGCCAGCAGCGAAACTACTGAAGCTTTCTTT
cdr3_aa: CASSETTEAFF

j_call: TRBJ2-5
v_call: TRBV13
d_call: .
clone_size: many
cdr3_nt: TGTGCCAGCAGTGATGGACGGGTCCACCCAGGGACCCAGTACTTC
cdr3_aa: CASSDGRVHPGTQYF

j_call: TRBJ1-1
v_call: TRBV30
d_call: .
clone_size: .
cdr3_nt: TGTGCCTGGGGTGGGATAGGCAGGGTGAACACTGAAGCTTTCTTT
cdr3_aa: CAWGGIGRVNTEAFF

j_call: TRBJ2-5
v_call: TRBV2
d_call: TRBD1
clone_size: .
cdr3_nt: TGTGCCAGCAGTGATGGGACAGGTCAAGAGACCCAGTACTTC
cdr3_aa: CASSDGTGQETQYF

j_call: TRBJ1-5
v_call: TRBV6-5
d_call: .
clone_size: few
cdr3_nt: TGTGCCCCCTTGGGCAGGGATTGTAATCAGCCCCAGCATTTT
cdr3_aa: CAPLGRDCNQPQHF

j_call: TRBJ1-5
v_call: TRBV4-1
d_call: TRBD1
clone_size: .
cdr3_nt: TGCGCCAGCAGCCAAGATCCAGGGGGCTATCAGCCCCAGCATTTT
cdr3_aa: CASSQDPGGYQPQHF

j_call: TRBJ1-1
v_call: TRBV29-1
d_call: .
clone_size: .
cdr3_nt: TGCAGCGTTGAGGAGGTATACATGAACACTGAAGCTTTCTTT
cdr3_aa: CSVEEVYMNTEAFF

j_call: TRBJ2-1
v_call: TRBV7-2
d_call: TRBD2
clone_size: .
cdr3_nt: TGTGCCAGCAGCTTACCGGGACTAGCGGGACCCCAGGAAGTCAATGAGCAGTTCTTC
cdr3_aa: CASSLPGLAGPQEVNEQFF

j_call: TRBJ2-1
v_call: TRBV29-1
d_call: TRBD2
clone_size: .
cdr3_nt: TGCAGCGTTGTTCTACTAGCGGACACTGAGCAGTTCTTC
cdr3_aa: CSVVLLADTEQFF

j_call: TRBJ2-7
v_call: TRBV5-5
d_call: TRBD1
clone_size: .
cdr3_nt: TGTGCCAGCAGTACCGAGGGACAGGTGGCCTACGAGCAGTACTTC
cdr3_aa: CASSTEGQVAYEQYF

j_call: TRBJ2-2
v_call: TRBV2
d_call: TRBD2
clone_size: .
cdr3_nt: TGTGCCAGCAGTGACGGGCTAGCGGGAGCGTCGGGGACCGGGGAGCTGTTTTTT
cdr3_aa: CASSDGLAGASGTGELFF

j_call: TRBJ1-1
v_call: TRBV18
d_call: TRBD1
clone_size: .
cdr3_nt: TGTGCCAGCTCAACAGGGGGAGGTGAAGCTTTCTTT
cdr3_aa: CASSTGGGEAFF

j_call: TRBJ2-3
v_call: TRBV18
d_call: .
clone_size: .
cdr3_nt: TGTGCCAGCTCACCACAGGGTATTGCGCAGTATTTT
cdr3_aa: CASSPQGIAQYF

j_call: TRBJ2-1
v_call: TRBV5-1
d_call: TRBD1
clone_size: few
cdr3_nt: TGCGCCAGCAGCTTGGTCGGACAGGGATACCTCAGTGAGCAGTTCTTC
cdr3_aa: CASSLVGQGYLSEQFF

j_call: TRBJ1-1
v_call: TRBV19
d_call: TRBD1
clone_size: .
cdr3_nt: TGTGCCAGTAGTCACAGGGGGCAGAACACTGAAGCTTTCTTT
cdr3_aa: CASSHRGQNTEAFF

j_call: TRBJ2-5
v_call: TRBV28
d_call: .
clone_size: .
cdr3_nt: TGTGCCAGCAGCCCCTTCAGGCCAGAGACCCAGTACTTC
cdr3_aa: CASSPFRPETQYF

j_call: TRBJ2-6
v_call: TRBV18
d_call: .
clone_size: .
cdr3_nt: TGTGCCAGCTCACCACGGGCCTCTGGGGCCAACGTCCTGACTTTC
cdr3_aa: CASSPRASGANVLTF

j_call: TRBJ1-2
v_call: TRBV7-9
d_call: .
clone_size: few
cdr3_nt: TGTGCCAGCAGCTTAGAGGGGATGGTCGGGACGACTGGAGGCTACACCTTC
cdr3_aa: CASSLEGMVGTTGGYTF

j_call: TRBJ2-5
v_call: TRBV11-3
d_call: .
clone_size: few
cdr3_nt: TGTGCCACTATGTCAGAGACCCAGTACTTC
cdr3_aa: CATMSETQYF

j_call: TRBJ1-5
v_call: TRBV7-6
d_call: TRBD1
clone_size: .
cdr3_nt: TGTGCCAGCAGCTTAGGGACAGGACCAAATCAGCCCCAGCATTTT
cdr3_aa: CASSLGTGPNQPQHF

j_call: TRBJ2-3
v_call: TRBV7-6
d_call: TRBD2
clone_size: once
cdr3_nt: TGTGCCAGCAGCCCGGGACTAGCGGTTAGCACAGATACGCAGTATTTT
cdr3_aa: CASSPGLAVSTDTQYF

j_call: TRBJ2-5
v_call: TRBV18
d_call: TRBD1
clone_size: few
cdr3_nt: TGTGCCAGCTCACAAACTCGTCGGACAGGATGGGAGACCCAGTACTTC
cdr3_aa: CASSQTRRTGWETQYF

j_call: TRBJ1-4
v_call: TRBV5-5
d_call: .
clone_size: .
cdr3_nt: TGTGCCACGGCCGTCTGGCCTAATGAAAAACTGTTTTTT
cdr3_aa: CATAVWPNEKLFF

j_call: TRBJ1-5
v_call: TRBV10-2
d_call: .
clone_size: few
cdr3_nt: TGCGCCAGCAGTGAGAGATCTAGGGTATTAGGTCAGCCCCAGCATTTT
cdr3_aa: CASSERSRVLGQPQHF

j_call: TRBJ2-3
v_call: TRBV27
d_call: .
clone_size: .
cdr3_nt: TGTGCCAGCAGTTCGTCGGCGGGTACCACAGATACGCAGTATTTT
cdr3_aa: CASSSSAGTTDTQYF

j_call: TRBJ2-1
v_call: TRBV7-8
d_call: .
clone_size: .
cdr3_nt: TGTGCCAGCAGCTCAAACACAATACAGGGTCCCCAGGTTTACAATGAGCAGTTCTTC
cdr3_aa: CASSSNTIQGPQVYNEQFF

j_call: TRBJ2-1
v_call: TRBV11-1
d_call: .
clone_size: .
cdr3_nt: TGTGCCAGCAGCTTAGACAGCGGAACCTACAATGAGCAGTTCTTC
cdr3_aa: CASSLDSGTYNEQFF

j_call: TRBJ2-2
v_call: TRBV7-9
d_call: TRBD2
clone_size: .
cdr3_nt: TGTGCCCGCGCGGGGGAACCCACCGGGGAGCTGTTTTTT
cdr3_aa: CARAGEPTGELFF

j_call: TRBJ2-5
v_call: TRBV10-3
d_call: .
clone_size: .
cdr3_nt: TGTGCCATCAGTGAGTTCGGGACCCCGGGCTTGACCCAGTACTTC
cdr3_aa: CAISEFGTPGLTQYF

j_call: TRBJ2-7
v_call: TRBV4-3
d_call: .
clone_size: .
cdr3_nt: TGCGCCAGCAGCCAAGATTTCCGTGGACTATTTTATTACTACGAGCAGTACTTC
cdr3_aa: CASSQDFRGLFYYYEQYF

j_call: TRBJ2-1
v_call: TRBV2
d_call: .
clone_size: .
cdr3_nt: TGTGCCAGCAGGGAGGCTCAAACGTTAGGGGGTGAGCAGTTCTTC
cdr3_aa: CASREAQTLGGEQFF

j_call: TRBJ1-5
v_call: TRBV7-2
d_call: .
clone_size: few
cdr3_nt: TGTGCCAGCAGCTTAGGGCTTGATAGCAATCAGCCCCAGCATTTT
cdr3_aa: CASSLGLDSNQPQHF

j_call: TRBJ2-2
v_call: TRBV6-1
d_call: TRBD1
clone_size: .
cdr3_nt: TGTGCCAGCAGTGAGGGGACAGCGAACACCGGGGAGCTGTTTTTT
cdr3_aa: CASSEGTANTGELFF